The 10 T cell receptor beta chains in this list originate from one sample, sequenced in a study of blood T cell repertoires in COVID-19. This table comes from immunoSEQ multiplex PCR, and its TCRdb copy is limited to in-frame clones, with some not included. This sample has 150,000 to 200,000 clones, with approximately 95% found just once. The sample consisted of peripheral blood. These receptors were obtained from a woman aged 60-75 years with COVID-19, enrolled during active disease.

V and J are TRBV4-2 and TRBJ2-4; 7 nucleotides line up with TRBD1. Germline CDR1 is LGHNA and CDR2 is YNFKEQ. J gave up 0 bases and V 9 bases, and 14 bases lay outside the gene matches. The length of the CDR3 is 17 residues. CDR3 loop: CASSERGQTLAKNIQYF. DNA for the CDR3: TGTGCCAGTTCCGAGAGGGGACAGACACTAGCCAAAAACATTCAGTACTTC.

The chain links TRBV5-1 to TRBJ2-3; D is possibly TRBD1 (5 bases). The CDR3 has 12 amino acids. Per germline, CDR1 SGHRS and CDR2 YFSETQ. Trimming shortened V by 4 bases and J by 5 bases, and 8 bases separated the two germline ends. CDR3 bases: TGCGCCAGCAGCGTTACAGGAGATACGCAGTATTTT. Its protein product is CASSVTGDTQYF.

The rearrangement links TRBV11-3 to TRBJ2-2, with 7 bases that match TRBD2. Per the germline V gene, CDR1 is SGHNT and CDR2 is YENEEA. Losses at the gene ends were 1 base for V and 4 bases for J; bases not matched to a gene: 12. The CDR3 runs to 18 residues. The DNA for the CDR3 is TGTGCCAGCAGCTTAGGTCTCCGAGCGGGGTATGCCACCGGGGAGCTGTTTTTT. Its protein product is CASSLGLRAGYATGELFF.

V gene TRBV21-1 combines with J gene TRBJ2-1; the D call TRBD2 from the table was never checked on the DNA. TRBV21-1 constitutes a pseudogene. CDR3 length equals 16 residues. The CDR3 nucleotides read TGTGCCAGCAGCAACCCCCGCGGGGGGGGTATGAATGAGCAGTTCTTC. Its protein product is CASSNPRGGGMNEQFF.

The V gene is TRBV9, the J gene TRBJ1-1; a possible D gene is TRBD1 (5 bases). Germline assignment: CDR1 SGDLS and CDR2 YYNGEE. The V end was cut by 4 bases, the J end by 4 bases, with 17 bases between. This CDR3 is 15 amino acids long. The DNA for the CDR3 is TGTGCCAGCAGCACCGTGTCCCAGGGTGGCACTGAAGCTTTCTTT. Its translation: CASSTVSQGGTEAFF. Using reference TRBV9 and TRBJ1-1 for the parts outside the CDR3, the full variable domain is DSGVTQTPKHLITATGQRVTLRCSPRSGDLSVYWYQQSLDQGLQFLIQYYNGEERAKGNILERFSAQQFPDLHSELNLSSLELGDSALYFCASSTVSQGGTEAFFGQGTRLTVV.

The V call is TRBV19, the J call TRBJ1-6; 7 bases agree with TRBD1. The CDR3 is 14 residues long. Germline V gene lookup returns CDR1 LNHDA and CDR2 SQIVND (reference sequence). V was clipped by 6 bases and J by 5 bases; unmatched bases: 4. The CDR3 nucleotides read TGTGCCAGTAGGGAGGGACAGAATAATTCACCCCTCCACTTT. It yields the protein CASREGQNNSPLHF.

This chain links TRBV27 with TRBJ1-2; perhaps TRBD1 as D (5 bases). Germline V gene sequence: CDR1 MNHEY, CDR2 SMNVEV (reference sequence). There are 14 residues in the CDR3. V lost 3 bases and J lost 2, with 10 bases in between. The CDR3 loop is CASSLVRGNYGYTF. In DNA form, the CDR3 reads TGTGCCAGCAGTTTGGTAAGGGGCAACTATGGCTACACCTTC.

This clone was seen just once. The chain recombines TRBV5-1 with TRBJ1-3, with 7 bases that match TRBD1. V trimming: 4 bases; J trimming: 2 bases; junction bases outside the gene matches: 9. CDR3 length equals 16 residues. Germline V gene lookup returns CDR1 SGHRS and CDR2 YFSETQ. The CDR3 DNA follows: TGCGCCAGCAGCGTCCAAACAGGGGTAGCTGGAAACACCATATATTTT. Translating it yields CASSVQTGVAGNTIYF.

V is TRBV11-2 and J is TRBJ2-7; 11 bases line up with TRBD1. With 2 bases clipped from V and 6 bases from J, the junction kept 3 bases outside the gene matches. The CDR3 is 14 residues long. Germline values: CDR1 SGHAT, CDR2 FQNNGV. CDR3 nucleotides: TGTGCCAGCAGCTTAAGGACAGGGGGCCCCGAGCAGTACTTC. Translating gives CASSLRTGGPEQYF. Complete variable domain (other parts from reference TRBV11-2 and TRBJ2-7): EAGVAQSPRYKIIEKRQSVAFWCNPISGHATLYWYQQILGQGPKLLIQFQNNGVVDDSQLPKDRFSAERLKGVDSTLKIQPAKLEDSAVYLCASSLRTGGPEQYFGPGTRLTVT.

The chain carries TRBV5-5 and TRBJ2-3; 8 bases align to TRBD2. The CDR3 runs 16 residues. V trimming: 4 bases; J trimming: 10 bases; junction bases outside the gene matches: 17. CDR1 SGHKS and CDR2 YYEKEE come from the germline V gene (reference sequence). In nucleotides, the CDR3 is TGTGCCAGCAGCGAGGGACTAGTGGGGGCCACGAGGGCGCAGTATTTT. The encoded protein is CASSEGLVGATRAQYF.